These T cell receptor beta chains were read from a single sample in a study of human versus mouse CDR3 diversity and MHC coevolution. Using immunoSEQ multiplex PCR, the repertoire was profiled, and TCRdb retains in-frame clones only, with some absent. The repertoire holds about 83,000 clones, 85% to 95% seen once, with around 0.15% in the top ten. Sequencing was performed on naive CD4+ T cells from blood. Source of these receptors: a person aged 25 to 69 in good health. The CDR3 runs from the conserved cysteine through the conserved F or W. Each record gives: D gene, clone size, J gene, V gene, CDR3 DNA, CDR3 protein. A D gene is named only where the DNA matches it firmly. The size of a clone is reported for some rows only, either as once, few or many, or as a class for expanded clones.

TRBD1 | . | TRBJ1-5 | TRBV19 | TGTGCCAGTAGTATAGTTACAGGGGCCCCCGTTCAGCCCCAGCATTTT | CASSIVTGAPVQPQHF
. | . | TRBJ2-7 | TRBV29-1 | TGCAGCGTTGATTCGGGGGGCCCAGGCGAGCAGTACTTC | CSVDSGGPGEQYF
. | . | TRBJ1-2 | TRBV19 | TGTGCCAGTAGCTCCGGGACAAGCGTGGGTGGCTACACCTTC | CASSSGTSVGGYTF
. | . | TRBJ2-3 | TRBV7-9 | TGTGCCAGCAGCTCGTCAGATACGCAGTATTTT | CASSSSDTQYF
. | . | TRBJ2-3 | TRBV25-1 | TGTGCCAGCAGTGATTCTAGAGGCACAGATACGCAGTATTTT | CASSDSRGTDTQYF
. | . | TRBJ2-3 | TRBV5-1 | TGCGCCAGCAGCACGGAGGGGCCCAGCACAGATACGCAGTATTTT | CASSTEGPSTDTQYF
. | . | TRBJ1-5 | TRBV5-1 | TGCGCCAGCAGCCCCGGGACAAATAGCAATCAGCCCCAGCATTTT | CASSPGTNSNQPQHF
TRBD1 | . | TRBJ2-3 | TRBV6-1 | TGTGCCTATCGTCCAGGGACAGGGGGCACAGATACGCAGTATTTT | CAYRPGTGGTDTQYF
TRBD1 | once | TRBJ2-7 | TRBV27 | TGTGCCAGCAGTCCCCTCGGACAGGGGGTGGGCGAGCAGTACTTC | CASSPLGQGVGEQYF
TRBD1 | . | TRBJ1-1 | TRBV10-3 | TGTGCCACTAGAGCAGGGGGCACTGAAGCTTTCTTT | CATRAGGTEAFF
TRBD2 | . | TRBJ2-1 | TRBV11-2 | TGTGCCAGCAGCCCGCGGGAGGGAAACTCCTACAATGAGCAGTTCTTC | CASSPREGNSYNEQFF
. | . | TRBJ1-5 | TRBV4-1 | TGCGCCAGCAGCCAAGTCGCGACAGTAAATCAGCCCCAGCATTTT | CASSQVATVNQPQHF
. | . | TRBJ1-5 | TRBV5-1 | TGCGCCAGCAGCTTGGCGGAGAATCAGCCCCAGCATTTT | CASSLAENQPQHF
TRBD1 | . | TRBJ1-6 | TRBV4-1 | TGCGCCAGCAGCCTACGGACAGGGGTGGATTCACCCCTCCACTTT | CASSLRTGVDSPLHF
. | . | TRBJ2-5 | TRBV7-8 | TGTGCCAGCAGCAGAGAAGGGGCCCAGTACTTC | CASSREGAQYF
. | . | TRBJ2-3 | TRBV2 | TGTGCCAGCAGGGCTTACGATACGCAGTATTTT | CASRAYDTQYF
. | . | TRBJ1-4 | TRBV6-1 | TGTGCCAGCAGTGAAGGAGGGCTCCCGTCCAAAAATGAAAAACTGTTTTTT | CASSEGGLPSKNEKLFF
TRBD2 | . | TRBJ2-1 | TRBV30 | TGTGCCTGGGGCCCCTATTCGACTAGCGGGGGCCGTTTTTCGTACAATGAGCAGTTCTTC | CAWGPYSTSGGRFSYNEQFF
TRBD2 | . | TRBJ2-3 | TRBV7-9 | TGTGCCAGCAGCTTAGGTAGACTAGCGGGAGGGCCCTGGGCAGATACGCAGTATTTT | CASSLGRLAGGPWADTQYF
. | . | TRBJ2-1 | TRBV5-4 | TGTGCCAGCAGCTTGGCTGGCGGGGCCATGGGGAATGAGCAGTTCTTC | CASSLAGGAMGNEQFF
. | . | TRBJ2-3 | TRBV30 | TGTGCCTGGAGAAGAAGGGGCGAGGCAGATACGCAGTATTTT | CAWRRRGEADTQYF
TRBD2 | once | TRBJ2-3 | TRBV5-1 | TGTGCCAGCAGCTTGGGAGGGAGTCCCATCACAGATACGCAGTATTTT | CASSLGGSPITDTQYF
. | . | TRBJ1-4 | TRBV5-5 | TGTGCCAGCAGCTTGGGGGCAGTTGCAACTAATGAAAAACTGTTTTTT | CASSLGAVATNEKLFF
. | . | TRBJ2-4 | TRBV6-1 | TGTGCCAGCAGTGGGTTTGGCAGCGCGTTTCAAAACATTCAGTACTTC | CASSGFGSAFQNIQYF
TRBD1 | . | TRBJ1-1 | TRBV5-1 | TGCGCCAGCAGTACAGGGGCCCTATCGAACACTGAAGCTTTCTTT | CASSTGALSNTEAFF
. | once | TRBJ1-5 | TRBV27 | TGTGCCAGCAGTTTCAGGATCGGTCAGCCCCAGCATTTT | CASSFRIGQPQHF
. | . | TRBJ2-1 | TRBV2 | TGTGCCAGCAGTGGGTTAGCTTCGGCGAACAATGAGCAGTTCTTC | CASSGLASANNEQFF
. | . | TRBJ2-1 | TRBV2 | TGTGCCAGCAGCCGGAGTACTTACTCCTACAATGAGCAGTTCTTC | CASSRSTYSYNEQFF
TRBD2 | . | TRBJ2-1 | TRBV7-6 | TGTGCCAGCAGCTTAGATGGACTAGCGGGCAATGAGCAGTTCTTC | CASSLDGLAGNEQFF
. | few | TRBJ1-5 | TRBV19 | TGTGCCAGTAGTATACAGGCTTCCAATCAGCCCCAGCATTTT | CASSIQASNQPQHF
. | once | TRBJ1-4 | TRBV6-1 | TGTGCCAGCAGTGGGGAAGGGCACCCTACAGGAAAACTGTTTTTT | CASSGEGHPTGKLFF
. | . | TRBJ1-1 | TRBV6-6 | TGTGCCAGCACCCCAGATGGGAGGAACACTGAAGCTTTCTTT | CASTPDGRNTEAFF
. | . | TRBJ2-7 | TRBV7-9 | TGTGCCAGCAGCCCCACCTGGGCACCTACCTACGAGCAGTACTTC | CASSPTWAPTYEQYF
TRBD1 | . | TRBJ2-3 | TRBV7-9 | TGTGCCAGCAGCCAAACGGGACAGGGTACGAATACGCAGTATTTT | CASSQTGQGTNTQYF
. | few | TRBJ1-5 | TRBV10-3 | TGTGCCATCGGTGGAACAGGGCTTTACCAGCCCCAGCATTTT | CAIGGTGLYQPQHF
TRBD2 | . | TRBJ2-3 | TRBV5-4 | TGTGCCAGCACCAAGGGCACTAGCGGGAGCACAGATACGCAGTATTTT | CASTKGTSGSTDTQYF
. | . | TRBJ1-4 | TRBV10-3 | TGTGCCATCAGTGGCAGGAGCGGGGAAAAACTGTTTTTT | CAISGRSGEKLFF
TRBD2 | . | TRBJ2-5 | TRBV30 | TGTGCCTGGAGCAAGGGACTAGCGGTCCAAGAGACCCAGTACTTC | CAWSKGLAVQETQYF
TRBD2 | . | TRBJ2-1 | TRBV28 | TGTGCCAGCAGTCAAGGACTAGCGGGGCGGGTCGGTGAGCAGTTCTTC | CASSQGLAGRVGEQFF
TRBD2 | . | TRBJ2-1 | TRBV5-4 | TGTGCCAGCAGCTCCAAGCGGGAGCCCTACAATGAGCAGTTCTTC | CASSSKREPYNEQFF
TRBD2 | . | TRBJ2-1 | TRBV2 | TGTGCCAGCGAGGGACTAGCGAGAAGCTCCTACAATGAGCAGTTCTTC | CASEGLARSSYNEQFF
. | . | TRBJ1-2 | TRBV30 | TGTGCCTGGAGCTTACAACACAGGAAACTGGGCTACACCTTC | CAWSLQHRKLGYTF
. | few | TRBJ1-3 | TRBV18 | TGTGCCAGCTCACCGGGCGAATCTGGAAACACCATATATTTT | CASSPGESGNTIYF
TRBD2 | . | TRBJ2-1 | TRBV5-1 | TGCGCCAGCAGCTTAGTAGCGGGAGGGCTGAATGAGCAGTTCTTC | CASSLVAGGLNEQFF
. | few | TRBJ1-3 | TRBV7-3 | TGTGCCAGCAGCTTAACCGGAGGGACCAACTCTGGAAACACCATATATTTT | CASSLTGGTNSGNTIYF
. | once | TRBJ2-1 | TRBV5-1 | TGCGCCAGCAGCTTACGGGGAGATGAAAATGAGCAGTTCTTC | CASSLRGDENEQFF
TRBD2 | . | TRBJ2-1 | TRBV9 | TGTGCCAGCAGCACACGGACTAGCGGGATAATAGACAATGAGCAGTTCTTC | CASSTRTSGIIDNEQFF
. | . | TRBJ1-1 | TRBV5-1 | TGCGCCAGCAGCTCCTCCCGAGGGGGCACTGAAGCTTTCTTT | CASSSSRGGTEAFF
TRBD2 | . | TRBJ2-7 | TRBV12-5 | TGTGCTAGTGGTTTGGACGGACTAGCGGGGTCCTACGAGCAGTACTTC | CASGLDGLAGSYEQYF
TRBD2 | . | TRBJ2-2 | TRBV6-1 | TGTGCCGGGGTAGCGGGAGGAGGTACCGGGGAGCTGTTTTTT | CAGVAGGGTGELFF
. | few | TRBJ1-2 | TRBV19 | TGTGCCAGTAGTACCGTGGACAGCTTTAACTATGGCTACACCTTC | CASSTVDSFNYGYTF
. | . | TRBJ1-6 | TRBV5-5 | TGTGCCAGCAGCTGGGACTTCGGGATCTTAAATTCACCCCTCCACTTT | CASSWDFGILNSPLHF